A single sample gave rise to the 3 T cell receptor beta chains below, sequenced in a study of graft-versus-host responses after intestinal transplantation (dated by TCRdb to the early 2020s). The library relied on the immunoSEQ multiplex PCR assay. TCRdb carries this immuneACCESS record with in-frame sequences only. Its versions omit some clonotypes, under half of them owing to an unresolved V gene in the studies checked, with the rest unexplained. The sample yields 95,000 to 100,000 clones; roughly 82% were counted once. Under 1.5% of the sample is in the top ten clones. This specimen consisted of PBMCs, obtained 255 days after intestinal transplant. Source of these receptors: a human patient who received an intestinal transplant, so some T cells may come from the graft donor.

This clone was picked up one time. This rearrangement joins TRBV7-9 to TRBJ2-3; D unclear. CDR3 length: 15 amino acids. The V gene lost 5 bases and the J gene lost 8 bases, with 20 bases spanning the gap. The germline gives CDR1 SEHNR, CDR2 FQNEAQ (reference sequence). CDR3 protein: CASSLADGGRSTQYF. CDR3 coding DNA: TGTGCCAGCAGCCTGGCGGACGGCGGCCGTAGTACGCAGTATTTT. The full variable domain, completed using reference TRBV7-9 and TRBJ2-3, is DTGVSQNPRHKITKRGQNVTFRCDPISEHNRLYWYRQTLGQGPEFLTYFQNEAQLEKSRLLSDRFSAERPKGSFSTLEIQRTEQGDSAMYLCASSLADGGRSTQYFGPGTRLTVL.

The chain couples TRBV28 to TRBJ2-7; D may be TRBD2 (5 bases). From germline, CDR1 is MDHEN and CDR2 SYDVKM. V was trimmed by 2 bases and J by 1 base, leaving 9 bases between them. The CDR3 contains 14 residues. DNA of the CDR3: TGTGCCAGCAGTTTAGGGCTAGCTTCCTACGAGCAGTACTTC. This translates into CASSLGLASYEQYF.

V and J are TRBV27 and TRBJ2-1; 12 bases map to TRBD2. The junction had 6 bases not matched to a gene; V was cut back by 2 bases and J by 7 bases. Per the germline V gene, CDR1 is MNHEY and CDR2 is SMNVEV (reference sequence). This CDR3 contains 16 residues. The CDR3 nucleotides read TGTGCCAGCAGTTTAGCCCTAGCGGGAGGGGCTAATGAGCAGTTCTTC. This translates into CASSLALAGGANEQFF.